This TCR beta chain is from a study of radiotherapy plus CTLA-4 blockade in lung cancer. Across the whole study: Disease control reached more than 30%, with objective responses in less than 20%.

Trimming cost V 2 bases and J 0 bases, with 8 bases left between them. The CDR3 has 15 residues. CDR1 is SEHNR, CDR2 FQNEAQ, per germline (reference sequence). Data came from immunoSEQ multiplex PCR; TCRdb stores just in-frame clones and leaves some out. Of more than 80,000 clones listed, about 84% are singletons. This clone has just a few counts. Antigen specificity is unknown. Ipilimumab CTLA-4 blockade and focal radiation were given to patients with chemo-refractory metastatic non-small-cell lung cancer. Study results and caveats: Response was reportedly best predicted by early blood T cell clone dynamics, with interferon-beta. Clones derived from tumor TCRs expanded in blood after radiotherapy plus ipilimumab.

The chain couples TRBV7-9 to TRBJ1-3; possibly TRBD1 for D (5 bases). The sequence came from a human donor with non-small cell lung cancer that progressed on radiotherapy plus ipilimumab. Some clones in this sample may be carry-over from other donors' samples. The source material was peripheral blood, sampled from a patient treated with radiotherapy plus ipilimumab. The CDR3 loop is CASSLLDNSGNTIYF. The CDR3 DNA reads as TGTGCCAGCAGCTTACTGGACAACTCTGGAAACACCATATATTTT.